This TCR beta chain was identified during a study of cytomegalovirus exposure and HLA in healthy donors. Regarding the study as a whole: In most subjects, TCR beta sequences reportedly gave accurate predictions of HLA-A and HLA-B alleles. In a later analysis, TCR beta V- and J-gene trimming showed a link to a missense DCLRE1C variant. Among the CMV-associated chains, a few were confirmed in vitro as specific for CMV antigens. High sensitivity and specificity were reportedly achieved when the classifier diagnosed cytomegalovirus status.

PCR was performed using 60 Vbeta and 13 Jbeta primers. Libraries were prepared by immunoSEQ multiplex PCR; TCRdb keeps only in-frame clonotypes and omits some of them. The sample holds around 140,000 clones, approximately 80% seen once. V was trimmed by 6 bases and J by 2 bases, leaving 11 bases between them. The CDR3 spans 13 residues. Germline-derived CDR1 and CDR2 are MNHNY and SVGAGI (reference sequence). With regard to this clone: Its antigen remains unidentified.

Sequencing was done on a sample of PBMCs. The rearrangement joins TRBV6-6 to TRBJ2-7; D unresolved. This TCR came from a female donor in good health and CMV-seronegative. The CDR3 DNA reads TGTGCCAGCAGCACACAGCCAACCTACGAGCAGTACTTC. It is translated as CASSTQPTYEQYF.